This T cell receptor (beta chain) is from a study of T cell responses to AZD1222 COVID-19 vaccine. With regard to this clone: Its matching antigen is unknown.

Study-wide findings and caveats: The CD4 TCRs associated with vaccination extended across spike and predominated at 160-218 and 743-854. Clonal diversity was possibly underestimated; the donors were predominantly white British and more often female.

TCRdb's copy holds only in-frame clones and misses some; the assay was immunoSEQ multiplex PCR. Of around 160,000 clones in the sample, approximately 85% are singletons; the top ten hold approximately 4%. The source material was peripheral blood, sampled on day 0 of MenACWY control vaccination. The clonotype originates from an adult in good health.

CDR3 DNA sequence: TGTGCCAGCCACGCGGGGGGCGGTTTTATAAATGAGCAGTTCTTC. It translates to CASHAGGGFINEQFF. This rearrangement joins TRBV5-4 to TRBJ2-1, with TRBD2 identical over 8 bases. V was clipped by 7 bases and J by 7 bases; unmatched bases: 13. The CDR3 is 15 residues long. Germline lookup yields CDR1 SGHNT and CDR2 YYREEE (reference sequence).